These T cell receptor beta chains were read from a single sample in a study of blood T cell repertoires in COVID-19. Libraries were prepared by immunoSEQ multiplex PCR; TCRdb keeps only in-frame clonotypes and omits some of them. Of approximately 110,000 clones listed, approximately 92% are singletons. Sequenced input: peripheral blood. These receptors came from a woman over 75 with acute or convalescent COVID-19. Each CDR3 is given with its conserved first and last residue. The D gene is left open where the match is weak.

V: TRBV2
D: .
J: TRBJ2-3
CDR3: CASIGGGWLDTQYF
DNA: TGTGCCAGCATCGGAGGGGGCTGGTTAGATACGCAGTATTTT

V: TRBV3-1/TRBV3-2
D: .
J: TRBJ1-1
CDR3: CASSQRIMTVAKDTEAFF
DNA: TGTGCCAGCAGCCAAAGGATAATGACTGTAGCGAAGGACACTGAAGCTTTCTTT

V: TRBV28
D: .
J: TRBJ2-4
CDR3: CASSPPAGMPQNIQYF
DNA: TGTGCCAGCAGTCCCCCGGCCGGGATGCCCCAAAACATTCAGTACTTC

V: TRBV2
D: .
J: TRBJ2-1
CDR3: CASSELAVYEQFF
DNA: TGTGCCAGCAGTGAATTGGCAGTTTATGAGCAGTTCTTC

V: TRBV4-3
D: TRBD1
J: TRBJ1-2
CDR3: CASSQAYSDRGLPQNYGYTF
DNA: TGCGCCAGCAGCCAGGCATACTCGGACAGGGGGCTCCCCCAAAACTATGGCTACACCTTC

V: TRBV9
D: .
J: TRBJ1-1
CDR3: CASSVDGRDTEAFF
DNA: TGTGCCAGCAGCGTAGACGGGAGGGACACTGAAGCTTTCTTT

V: TRBV10-3
D: TRBD1
J: TRBJ1-2
CDR3: CAINTGGNYGYTF
DNA: TGTGCCATCAACACAGGGGGTAACTATGGCTACACCTTC

V: TRBV19
D: .
J: TRBJ1-1
CDR3: CASSPRWANTEAFF
DNA: TGTGCCAGTAGCCCGCGCTGGGCGAACACTGAAGCTTTCTTT

V: TRBV9
D: .
J: TRBJ2-3
CDR3: CASSVWGVGTDTQYF
DNA: TGTGCCAGCAGCGTATGGGGGGTTGGCACAGATACGCAGTATTTT

V: TRBV7-9
D: TRBD2
J: TRBJ2-7
CDR3: CASSFTGLAHEQYF
DNA: TGTGCCAGCAGCTTTACGGGACTAGCTCACGAGCAGTACTTC

V: TRBV18
D: .
J: TRBJ1-2
CDR3: CASSPLPTASYGYTF
DNA: TGTGCCAGCTCACCCCTGCCAACAGCAAGCTATGGCTACACCTTC

V: TRBV7-9
D: TRBD2
J: TRBJ2-3
CDR3: CASSIGTSGTDTQYF
DNA: TGTGCCAGCAGCATAGGGACTAGCGGAACAGATACGCAGTATTTT

V: TRBV19
D: TRBD1
J: TRBJ1-1
CDR3: CASGQGYTEAFF
DNA: TGTGCCAGTGGACAGGGGTACACTGAAGCTTTCTTT